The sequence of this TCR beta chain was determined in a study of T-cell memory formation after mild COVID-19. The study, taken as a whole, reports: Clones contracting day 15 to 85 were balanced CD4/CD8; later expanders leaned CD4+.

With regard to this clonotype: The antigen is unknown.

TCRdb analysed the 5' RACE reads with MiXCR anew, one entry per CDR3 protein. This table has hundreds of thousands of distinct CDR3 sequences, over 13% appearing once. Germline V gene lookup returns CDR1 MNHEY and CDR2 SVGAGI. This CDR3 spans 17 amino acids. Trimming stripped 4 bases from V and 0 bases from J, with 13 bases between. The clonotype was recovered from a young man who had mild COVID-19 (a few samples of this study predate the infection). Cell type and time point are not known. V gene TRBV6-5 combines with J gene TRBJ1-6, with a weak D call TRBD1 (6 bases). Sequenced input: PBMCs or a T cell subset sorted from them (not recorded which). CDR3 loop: CASSSFGGSSYNSPLHF. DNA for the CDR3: TGTGCCAGCAGTTCCTTTGGGGGCAGCTCCTATAATTCACCCCTCCACTTT.